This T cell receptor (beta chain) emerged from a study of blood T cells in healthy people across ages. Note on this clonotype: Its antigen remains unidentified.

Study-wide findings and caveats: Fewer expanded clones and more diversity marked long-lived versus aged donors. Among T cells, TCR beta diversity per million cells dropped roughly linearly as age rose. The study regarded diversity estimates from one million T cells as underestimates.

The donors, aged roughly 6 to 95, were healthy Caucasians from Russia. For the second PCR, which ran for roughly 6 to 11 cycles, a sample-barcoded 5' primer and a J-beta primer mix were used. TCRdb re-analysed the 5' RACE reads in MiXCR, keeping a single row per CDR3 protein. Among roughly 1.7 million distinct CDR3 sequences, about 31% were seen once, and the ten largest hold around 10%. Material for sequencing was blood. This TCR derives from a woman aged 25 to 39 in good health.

Here the CDR3 DNA reads TGCGCCAGCAGCCGCGGGGGGACCCTCTACAATGAGCAGTTCTTC. Its translation: CASSRGGTLYNEQFF. The J gene is TRBJ2-1, the V gene TRBV5-1, with TRBD2 matching over 8 bases. CDR1 SGHRS and CDR2 YFSETQ come from the germline V gene. The V and J ends lost 4 bases and 3 bases, in that order; junction bases with no gene match: 6. This CDR3 spans 15 amino acids.